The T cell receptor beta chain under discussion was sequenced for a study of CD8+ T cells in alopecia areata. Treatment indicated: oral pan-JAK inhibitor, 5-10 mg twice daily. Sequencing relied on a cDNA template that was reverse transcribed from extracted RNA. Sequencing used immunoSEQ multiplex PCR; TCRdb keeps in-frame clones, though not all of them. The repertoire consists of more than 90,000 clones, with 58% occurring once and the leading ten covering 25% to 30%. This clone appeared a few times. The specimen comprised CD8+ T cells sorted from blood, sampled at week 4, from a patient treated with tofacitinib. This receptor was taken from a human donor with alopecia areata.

The CDR3 DNA sequence: TGCAGCGTTGAGGGGCCCGGGCGGGAGACCCAGTACTTC. It encodes CSVEGPGRETQYF. This chain joins TRBV29-1 and TRBJ2-5; weak D call: TRBD1 (5 bases). From germline, CDR1 is SQVTM and CDR2 ANQGSEA. Trimming removed 3 bases at V and 5 bases at J, with 13 bases between. This CDR3 is 13 amino acids long.